The 22 T cell receptor beta chains presented below share a single source sample, sequenced in a study of T cell responses to AZD1222 COVID-19 vaccine. Generated by immunoSEQ multiplex PCR, the TCRdb table keeps only in-frame clones and is missing some. Of about 180,000 clones listed, around 88% are singletons. The source material was peripheral blood, sampled 28 days after the second AZD1222 dose. These receptors were obtained from an adult who received the AZD1222 COVID-19 vaccine.

The chain is built from TRBV6-5 and TRBJ1-1; TRBD1 matches 9 bases. The trim removed 2 bases at V and 4 bases at J, leaving 8 bases unmatched. The CDR3 consists of 16 residues. Germline CDR1 and CDR2: MNHEY and SVGAGI. The CDR3 DNA follows: TGTGCCAGCAGTTACGTAACGGGACAGGGCTCCACTGAAGCTTTCTTT. This translates into CASSYVTGQGSTEAFF.

This clone showed up just a few times. The chain carries TRBV29-1 and TRBJ1-2; no firm D call. From germline, CDR1 is SQVTM and CDR2 ANQGSEA. This CDR3 is built from 11 residues. V lost 3 bases, J lost 4 bases, and 6 bases lay in between. The chain's CDR3 is CSVDSTYGYTF. DNA for the CDR3: TGCAGCGTTGACTCAACCTATGGCTACACCTTC. Together with reference TRBV29-1 and TRBJ1-2, the CDR3 gives the full variable domain: SAVISQKPSRDICQRGTSLTIQCQVDSQVTMMFWYRQQPGQSLTLIATANQGSEATYESGFVIDKFPISRPNLTFSTLTVSNMSPEDSSIYLCSVDSTYGYTFGSGTRLTVV.

CDR3 sequence: CASSLFPGQGRKLFF. The CDR3 DNA reads as TGTGCCAGCAGTTTATTTCCCGGACAGGGAAGAAAACTGTTTTTT. The rearrangement uses TRBV27 and TRBJ1-4; 8 nucleotides line up with TRBD1. CDR1 and CDR2 from the germline V gene are MNHEY and SMNVEV (reference sequence). The CDR3 totals 15 residues. With 1 base clipped from V and 10 bases from J, the junction kept 8 bases outside the gene matches.

V is TRBV28 and J is TRBJ1-1, with 10 bases that match TRBD1. The CDR3 runs to 15 residues. Germline trimming cut 8 bases from V and 7 bases from J; bases unmatched to any gene: 13. Germline values: CDR1 MDHEN, CDR2 SYDVKM. The CDR3 coding sequence is TGTGCCAGCCCTGGACAGGGGGGTTATTGGGATGAAGCTTTCTTT. As protein: CASPGQGGYWDEAFF. Full variable domain (outside the CDR3, taken from reference TRBV28 and TRBJ1-1): DVKVTQSSRYLVKRTGEKVFLECVQDMDHENMFWYRQDPGLGLRLIYFSYDVKMKEKGDIPEGYSVSREKKERFSLILESASTNQTSMYLCASPGQGGYWDEAFFGQGTRLTVV.

This clone came up once. DNA for the CDR3: TGTGCCAGTAGTCCCGGACTAGCGGGGGGTACAGATACGCAGTATTTT. As protein: CASSPGLAGGTDTQYF. This sequence joins TRBV19 and TRBJ2-3, with 14 nucleotides matching TRBD2. The length of the CDR3 is 16 residues. Germline CDR1 reads LNHDA; CDR2 reads SQIVND (reference sequence). Trimming at V came to 5 bases and at J to 3 bases, leaving 4 bases not matched to a gene.

The genes are TRBV5-1 and TRBJ2-3; either TRBD1 or TRBD2 may supply D (5 bases each). Per germline, CDR1 SGHRS and CDR2 YFSETQ. Trimming took 5 bases from V and 2 from J, leaving 18 bases between them. The CDR3 has 16 residues. The CDR3 reads CASSPGLGVSTDTQYF. DNA of the CDR3: TGCGCCAGCAGTCCTGGATTGGGGGTCTCCACAGATACGCAGTATTTT.

The rearrangement uses TRBV18 and TRBJ1-1; D is undetermined. Trimming removed 6 bases at V and 1 base at J, with 21 bases between. This CDR3 contains 17 residues. Germline V gene sequence: CDR1 KGHSH, CDR2 LQKENI. This chain's CDR3 is CASSPVVGSRKNTEAFF. The CDR3 DNA sequence: TGTGCCAGCTCCCCGGTCGTGGGGTCGAGAAAGAACACTGAAGCTTTCTTT.

The chain employs TRBV7-3 and TRBJ2-1, with 7 nucleotides matching TRBD2. CDR1 and CDR2 (germline): SGHTA, FQGTGA. V shed 5 bases, J shed 2 bases, and the junction held 6 bases outside the gene matches. The CDR3 has 15 residues. CDR3 DNA: TGTGCCAGCAGCATTACCGGGGGGACCTACAATGAGCAGTTCTTC. It translates to CASSITGGTYNEQFF.

The chain couples TRBV5-1 to TRBJ2-2; D call uncertain. Trimming pared 4 bases from V and 0 bases from J, leaving 7 bases between. This CDR3 contains 14 residues. Germline lookup yields CDR1 SGHRS and CDR2 YFSETQ. CDR3 nucleotide sequence: TGCGCCAGCAGCCGCGCCTCGAACACCGGGGAGCTGTTTTTT. It codes for CASSRASNTGELFF. The variable domain in full, with the rest retrieved from reference TRBV5-1 and TRBJ2-2, is KAGVTQTPRYLIKTRGQQVTLSCSPISGHRSVSWYQQTPGQGLQFLFEYFSETQRNKGNFPGRFSGRQFSNSRSEMNVSTLELGDSALYLCASSRASNTGELFFGEGSRLTVL.

The chain employs TRBV6-5 and TRBJ1-2; perhaps TRBD1 as D (5 bases). V was trimmed by 6 bases and J by 4 bases, leaving 12 bases between them. The CDR3 totals 13 residues. Germline CDR1 MNHEY, CDR2 SVGAGI. The CDR3 region is CASSRDSLYGYTF. The CDR3 DNA sequence: TGTGCCAGCAGCCGCGACAGTCTCTATGGCTACACCTTC.

The chain recombines TRBV10-3 with TRBJ2-7; 7 positions agree with TRBD1. Germline lookup yields CDR1 ENHRY and CDR2 SYGVKD. The CDR3 is 15 residues long. The trim removed 6 bases at V and 7 bases at J, leaving 15 bases unmatched. DNA of the CDR3: TGTGCCATCAGCGACTTAGGTCAGGGGGTGGATGAGCAGTACTTC. Protein: CAISDLGQGVDEQYF.

The chain joins TRBV4-3 to TRBJ2-3, with 7 bases that match TRBD2. The CDR3 covers 16 residues. V was clipped by 3 bases and J by 9 bases; unmatched bases: 15. The germline V gene encodes CDR1 LGHNA and CDR2 YSLEER. The CDR3 nucleotides are TGCGCCAGCAGCCAGGGCGTAGGAGCGGGGAAAGCGACGCAGTATTTT. Its translation: CASSQGVGAGKATQYF.

The chain links TRBV9 to TRBJ1-6; D not resolved. V lost 0 bases and J lost 8, with 9 bases in between. This CDR3 spans 14 amino acids. The germline gives CDR1 SGDLS, CDR2 YYNGEE. The CDR3 here is CASSVAGRDSPLHF. CDR3 coding DNA: TGTGCCAGCAGCGTAGCCGGAAGGGATTCACCCCTCCACTTT. Looking up the rest from reference TRBV9 and TRBJ1-6 gives the full variable domain: DSGVTQTPKHLITATGQRVTLRCSPRSGDLSVYWYQQSLDQGLQFLIQYYNGEERAKGNILERFSAQQFPDLHSELNLSSLELGDSALYFCASSVAGRDSPLHFGNGTRLTVT.

The V gene is TRBV3-1 (or the pseudogene TRBV3-2), the J gene TRBJ2-7, with D tentatively TRBD1 (5 bases). The germline gives CDR1 LGHDT, CDR2 YNNKEL (reference sequence). V was clipped by 0 bases and J by 5 bases, with 11 bases between them. The CDR3 sequence is 14 residues long. The CDR3 nucleotides are TGTGCCAGCAGCCAAGATCTCCAGGGAAACGAGCAGTACTTC. This translates into CASSQDLQGNEQYF.

The rearrangement links TRBV6-1 to TRBJ1-5; TRBD1 matches 7 bases. The germline CDR1 and CDR2 sequences are MNHNS and SASEGT. The CDR3 is made up of 14 amino acids. With 3 bases clipped from V and 2 bases from J, the junction kept 1 base outside the gene matches. The CDR3 DNA reads TGTGCCAGCAGTGATGACAGGGGCAATCAGCCCCAGCATTTT. It specifies CASSDDRGNQPQHF.

The genes are TRBV6-2 or TRBV6-3 and TRBJ1-5, with a weak D call TRBD1 (6 bases). Germline V lookup: CDR1 MNHEY, CDR2 SVGEGT. Trimming shortened V by 6 bases and J by 0 bases, and 15 bases separated the two germline ends. The CDR3 totals 16 residues. The CDR3 region is CASSYLGAYSNQPQHF. The CDR3 region has the DNA TGTGCCAGCAGCTATTTGGGGGCCTATAGCAATCAGCCCCAGCATTTT.

This clone has only one observation. The chain employs TRBV5-4 and TRBJ1-6; D call uncertain. Trimming pared 0 bases from V and 7 bases from J, leaving 11 bases between. This CDR3 contains 15 residues. Per germline, CDR1 SGHNT and CDR2 YYREEE (reference sequence). DNA of the CDR3: TGTGCCAGCAGCTTGGGATTTGGATTGAATTCACCCCTCCACTTT. Its translation: CASSLGFGLNSPLHF.

The chain couples TRBV5-4 to TRBJ2-5; D unclear. The CDR3 is 13 residues long. Per the germline V gene, CDR1 is SGHNT and CDR2 is YYREEE (reference sequence). Trimming took 1 base from V and 5 from J, leaving 9 bases between them. CDR3: CASSLWVSETQYF. For the CDR3, the DNA is TGTGCCAGCAGCTTGTGGGTTTCGGAGACCCAGTACTTC.

A single count supports this clone. The V gene is TRBV19, the J gene TRBJ2-6; 8 bases line up with TRBD1. The germline gives CDR1 LNHDA, CDR2 SQIVND (reference sequence). CDR3 length: 18 amino acids. Trimming removed 0 bases from V and 4 bases from J; junction bases left unmatched: 8. This CDR3 reads CASSIDRTGSLGANVLTF. CDR3 coding DNA: TGTGCCAGTAGTATAGACCGGACAGGGTCGTTAGGGGCCAACGTCCTGACTTTC.

This clone was observed once. V and J are TRBV7-2 and TRBJ1-4; no definite D call. Between the trimmed V and J ends, which lost 3 bases and 4 bases, there was a span of 12 bases. The CDR3 totals 15 residues. Looked up from germline, CDR1 is SGHTA and CDR2 is FQGNSA. The CDR3 loop is CASSLTGSSNEKLFF. The CDR3 DNA sequence: TGTGCCAGCAGCTTGACCGGCAGCAGTAATGAAAAACTGTTTTTT.

The chain uses TRBV3-1 (or the pseudogene TRBV3-2) and TRBJ1-1; 10 bases match TRBD1. CDR3 length: 15 residues. The ends lost 3 bases at V and 4 bases at J; junction bases unmatched: 5. The germline V gene has CDR1 LGHDT and CDR2 YNNKEL (reference sequence). As DNA, the CDR3 is TGTGCCAGCAGCCATGTAGACAGGGGGCCCACTGAAGCTTTCTTT. This gives the protein CASSHVDRGPTEAFF.

The V gene is TRBV7-2, the J gene TRBJ2-5; D unresolved. The V end lost 1 base, the J end lost 5 bases, and 14 bases lay between the germline ends. CDR3 size: 15 residues. CDR1 is SGHTA, CDR2 FQGNSA, per germline. The CDR3, as DNA: TGTGCCAGCAGCTTAGGTCTCGCGCGGACGGAGACCCAGTACTTC. It specifies CASSLGLARTETQYF.